Sequencing of this T cell receptor beta chain was carried out in a study of T cell clonotyping in hematopoietic cell transplantation. Sequencing used immunoSEQ multiplex PCR; TCRdb keeps in-frame clones, though not all of them. The top ten hold 5.3% of the sample, which has roughly 48,000 clones, roughly 80% seen once. Time point noted: recipient sample about 28 days before transplant, after cytoreduction. Trimming cost V 7 bases and J 6 bases; bases outside gene matches: 3. The CDR3 loop spans 14 amino acids. Germline V gene sequence: CDR1 LNHDA, CDR2 SQIVND (reference sequence). The sample in question was peripheral blood mononuclear cells, obtained before stem cell transplant. This receptor was identified in a man in his 60s with myelodysplastic syndrome. Some clones in this sample may be carry-over from other donors' samples. V and J are TRBV19 and TRBJ1-4; 12 nucleotides match TRBD1. For the CDR3, the DNA is TGTGCCAGTACCGGGACAGGGGGCTATGAAAAACTGTTTTTT. The encoded protein is CASTGTGGYEKLFF.